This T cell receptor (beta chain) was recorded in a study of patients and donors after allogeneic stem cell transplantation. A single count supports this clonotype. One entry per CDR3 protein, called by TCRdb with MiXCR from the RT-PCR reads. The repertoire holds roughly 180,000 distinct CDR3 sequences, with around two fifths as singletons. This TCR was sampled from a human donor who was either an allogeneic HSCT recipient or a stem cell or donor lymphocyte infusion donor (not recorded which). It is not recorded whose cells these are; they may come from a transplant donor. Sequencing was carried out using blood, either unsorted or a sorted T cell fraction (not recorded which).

The CDR3 protein is CASSQRTGGLNTEAFF. The CDR3 coding sequence is TGCGCCAGCAGCCAACGGACAGGGGGATTGAACACTGAAGCTTTCTTT. The chain joins TRBV4-1 to TRBJ1-1; 10 nucleotides agree with TRBD1. The J segment lost 0 bases and the V segment lost 2 bases, leaving 3 bases of the junction unmatched. Germline CDR1 and CDR2: MGHRA and YSYEKL. The CDR3 has 16 amino acids.